A single sample is the source of the 27 T cell receptor beta chains below, sequenced in a study of blood T cell repertoires in COVID-19. Assay: immunoSEQ multiplex PCR; the TCRdb copy retains only in-frame clones and omits some. The sample lists tens of thousands of clones, approximately 83% occurring once. The material sequenced was peripheral blood. These receptors were collected from a man aged 65 to 79 with acute or convalescent COVID-19.

The V gene is TRBV19, the J gene TRBJ1-5; a weak D match, TRBD1 (5 bases). The length of the CDR3 is 15 residues. Germline lookup yields CDR1 LNHDA and CDR2 SQIVND (reference sequence). Trimming removed 6 bases at V and 1 base at J, with 13 bases between. CDR3 residues: CASSRGRGSNQPQHF. CDR3 sequence (DNA): TGTGCCAGTAGCCGAGGGCGGGGGAGCAATCAGCCCCAGCATTTT.

This clone was seen more than once but under ten times. The chain uses TRBV18 and TRBJ2-7, with 7 bases identical to TRBD1. V shed 3 bases, J shed 6 bases, and the junction held 8 bases outside the gene matches. Germline V lookup: CDR1 KGHSH, CDR2 LQKENI. This CDR3 has 14 amino acids. CDR3 residues: CASSPRQGDSEQYF. The DNA of the CDR3 is TGTGCCAGCTCACCGCGGCAGGGGGACAGCGAGCAGTACTTC.

The gene calls are TRBV3-1 (or the pseudogene TRBV3-2) and TRBJ1-4; the D gene is possibly TRBD1 (5 bases). This CDR3 has 15 amino acids. The germline gives CDR1 LGHDT, CDR2 YNNKEL (reference sequence). The ends were cut back, 2 bases at V and 5 bases at J, with 12 bases in the middle. The CDR3, as DNA: TGTGCCAGCAGCCAAAATGACAGACTGAATGAAAAACTGTTTTTT. Translation: CASSQNDRLNEKLFF.

The chain combines TRBV28 with TRBJ2-5, with TRBD2 matching 8 bases. The ends lost 6 bases at V and 5 bases at J; junction bases unmatched: 8. This CDR3 comprises 14 residues. Looked up from germline, CDR1 is MDHEN and CDR2 is SYDVKM. This CDR3 reads CASSLPGLVETQYF. The CDR3 nucleotides read TGTGCCAGCAGCCTACCGGGACTAGTGGAGACCCAGTACTTC.

The V call is TRBV13, the J call TRBJ2-5, with TRBD2 matching over 7 bases. Germline CDR1 and CDR2: PRHDT and FYEKMQ (reference sequence). CDR3 size: 16 residues. J lost 4 bases, V lost 0 bases, and 8 bases had no gene match. Here the CDR3 DNA reads TGTGCCAGCAGCTTAGGCGTTGCGGGGGATACAGAGACCCAGTACTTC. It translates to CASSLGVAGDTETQYF.

The chain uses TRBV2 and TRBJ1-1; no clear D. Trimming left V 6 bases short and J 3 bases short, with 14 bases between. Germline V gives CDR1 SNHLY, CDR2 FYNNEI. The CDR3 contains 14 residues. CDR3 sequence (DNA): TGTGCCAGCAGAGTCGACACCGAAGACACTGAAGCTTTCTTT. Residues: CASRVDTEDTEAFF.

The chain carries TRBV9 and TRBJ1-3; D unclear. The CDR3 runs 14 residues. Germline-derived CDR1 and CDR2 are SGDLS and YYNGEE. Trimming left V 0 bases short and J 2 bases short, with 6 bases between. CDR3 sequence (DNA): TGTGCCAGCAGCGTAGGAGGGACTGGAAACACCATATATTTT. This codes for CASSVGGTGNTIYF. Using reference TRBV9 and TRBJ1-3 for the parts outside the CDR3, the full variable domain is DSGVTQTPKHLITATGQRVTLRCSPRSGDLSVYWYQQSLDQGLQFLIQYYNGEERAKGNILERFSAQQFPDLHSELNLSSLELGDSALYFCASSVGGTGNTIYFGEGSWLTVV.

The chain recombines TRBV30 with TRBJ1-2; D remains unclear. The CDR3 totals 15 residues. Per germline, CDR1 GTSNPN and CDR2 SVGIG (reference sequence). Trimming left V 3 bases short and J 0 bases short, with 14 bases between. CDR3 bases: TGTGCCTGGAGCGTTTTAGGGAGAGCTAACTATGGCTACACCTTC. Translating it yields CAWSVLGRANYGYTF.

V and J are TRBV5-4 and TRBJ1-2; weak D call: TRBD1 (5 bases). Trimming removed 4 bases at V and 8 bases at J, with 18 bases between. The CDR3 is 14 amino acids. Per germline, CDR1 SGHNT and CDR2 YYREEE (reference sequence). The DNA of the CDR3 is TGTGCCAGCAGCGTCGGGACTTTAAAGAGGGGCTACACCTTC. As protein: CASSVGTLKRGYTF.

This clone came up once. The chain employs TRBV5-5 and TRBJ1-5, with unresolved D. The CDR3 covers 13 residues. The V end lost 2 bases, the J end lost 8 bases, and 11 bases lay between the germline ends. Germline loops: CDR1 SGHKS, CDR2 YYEKEE (reference sequence). CDR3 amino acids: CASSLGETEPQHF. DNA of the CDR3: TGTGCCAGCAGCTTAGGAGAGACGGAGCCCCAGCATTTT.

This clone has just a few counts. The V gene is TRBV3-1 (or the pseudogene TRBV3-2), the J gene TRBJ2-1, with 8 bases identical to TRBD2. V was clipped by 7 bases and J by 1 base; unmatched bases: 18. The CDR3 is 19 amino acids. In germline, CDR1 is LGHDT, CDR2 YNNKEL (reference sequence). The CDR3 protein is CASTLSGSVVGSSYNEQFF. For the CDR3, the DNA is TGTGCCAGCACCCTCAGCGGGAGTGTCGTCGGATCATCCTACAATGAGCAGTTCTTC.

This chain uses TRBV5-1 with TRBJ2-3; 10 positions match TRBD2. Germline CDR1 SGHRS, CDR2 YFSETQ. Trimming cost V 0 bases and J 1 base; bases outside gene matches: 2. The CDR3 is 16 residues long. CDR3 residues: CASSLDGLAGTDTQYF. CDR3 coding DNA: TGCGCCAGCAGCTTGGACGGACTAGCGGGCACAGATACGCAGTATTTT.

J is TRBJ1-6 and V is TRBV19; the D is unclear. The CDR3 is 15 amino acids. CDR1 is LNHDA, CDR2 SQIVND, per germline (reference sequence). The V end was cut by 5 bases, the J end by 9 bases, with 17 bases between. Written as DNA, the CDR3 is TGTGCCAGTAGTTATTACAGCGGGCCAGGTTCACCCCTCCACTTT. This encodes CASSYYSGPGSPLHF.

This sequence joins TRBV7-2 and TRBJ1-2; TRBD1 is a possible D gene (5 bases). Per germline, CDR1 SGHTA and CDR2 FQGNSA. V was trimmed by 5 bases and J by 1 base, leaving 8 bases between them. The length of the CDR3 is 13 residues. The CDR3 here is CASSPTVNYGYTF. Written as DNA, the CDR3 is TGTGCCAGCAGCCCGACAGTTAACTATGGCTACACCTTC. The entire variable domain, with the rest obtained from reference TRBV7-2 and TRBJ1-2, is as follows: GAGVSQSPSNKVTEKGKDVELRCDPISGHTALYWYRQSLGQGLEFLIYFQGNSAPDKSGLPSDRFSAERTGGSVSTLTIQRTQQEDSAVYLCASSPTVNYGYTFGSGTRLTVV.

This rearrangement joins TRBV7-9 to TRBJ2-7; TRBD2 might be the D (6 bases). The V end was cut by 0 bases, the J end by 5 bases, with 17 bases between. Germline V lookup: CDR1 SEHNR, CDR2 FQNEAQ (reference sequence). The CDR3 spans 16 residues. The CDR3 spells CASSLAGGVAVDEQYF. The CDR3 DNA reads TGTGCCAGCAGCTTAGCAGGCGGGGTTGCTGTCGACGAGCAGTACTTC.

The rearrangement joins TRBV29-1 to TRBJ2-7, with 9 bases identical to TRBD2. Trimming took 0 bases from V and 7 from J; bases not matched to a gene: 10. The CDR3 sequence is 15 residues long. Germline V gene sequence: CDR1 SQVTM, CDR2 ANQGSEA. CDR3 residues: CSVEDRASGNGEQYF. CDR3 coding DNA: TGCAGCGTTGAAGATCGGGCTAGCGGGAATGGTGAGCAGTACTTC.

The CDR3 is CASSPMGPNSGANVLTF. In DNA, the CDR3 is TGTGCCAGCTCACCGATGGGCCCTAACTCTGGGGCCAACGTCCTGACTTTC. The chain has TRBV18 and TRBJ2-6; D gene uncertain. Trimming took off 3 bases at V and 0 bases at J, with 12 bases between the two ends. The CDR3 loop spans 17 amino acids. Germline V lookup: CDR1 KGHSH, CDR2 LQKENI.

The chain is built from TRBV30 and TRBJ2-2; TRBD2 matches at 9 bases. The trim removed 2 bases at V and 0 bases at J, leaving 4 bases unmatched. The CDR3 sequence is 16 residues long. The germline V gene encodes CDR1 GTSNPN and CDR2 SVGIG (reference sequence). Written as DNA, the CDR3 is TGTGCCTGGAGTCTAGCGGGGTTCGCGAACACCGGGGAGCTGTTTTTT. This codes for CAWSLAGFANTGELFF.

DNA of the CDR3: TGCAGCGTTGAAGATAGCGGGGGGGCCCCAGATACGCAGTATTTT. Protein sequence: CSVEDSGGAPDTQYF. The J gene is TRBJ2-3, the V gene TRBV29-1; TRBD2 aligns across 11 bases. V lost 0 bases and J lost 4; bases outside the gene matches: 3. From germline, CDR1 is SQVTM and CDR2 ANQGSEA. This CDR3 has 15 residues.

The CDR3 DNA reads as TGTGCCAGCAGCCCCCTGACTAGCGGAGAGACCCAGTACTTC. It translates to CASSPLTSGETQYF. This chain uses TRBV3-1 (or the pseudogene TRBV3-2) with TRBJ2-5, with TRBD2 matching 9 bases. Per germline, CDR1 LGHDT and CDR2 YNNKEL (reference sequence). V trimming: 4 bases; J trimming: 4 bases; junction bases outside the gene matches: 4. The CDR3 extends over 14 amino acids.

The chain couples TRBV3-1 (or the pseudogene TRBV3-2) to TRBJ2-1; TRBD2 might be the D (5 bases). CDR1 and CDR2 from the germline V gene are LGHDT and YNNKEL (reference sequence). V was cut by 6 bases and J by 0 bases, with 12 bases left in between. This CDR3 is 15 amino acids long. CDR3 region: CASSTSGGSYNEQFF. The CDR3 nucleotides read TGTGCCAGCAGTACCAGCGGAGGCTCCTACAATGAGCAGTTCTTC.

This clone was detected once. The V call is TRBV7-2, the J call TRBJ1-4, with 9 bases lining up with TRBD1. V lost 4 bases, J lost 2 bases, and 5 bases stayed unmatched. This CDR3 has 16 residues. Germline V gene data show CDR1 as SGHTA and CDR2 as FQGNSA. The CDR3 DNA reads TGTGCCAGCAGCTCAAACAGGGGGCGGACTAATGAAAAACTGTTTTTT. As protein: CASSSNRGRTNEKLFF.

This chain joins TRBV10-3 and TRBJ2-5, with D possibly matching TRBD2 (6 bases). The CDR3 spans 11 residues. Germline V lookup: CDR1 ENHRY, CDR2 SYGVKD. Trimming shortened V by 5 bases and J by 7 bases, and 8 bases separated the two germline ends. Here the CDR3 DNA reads TGTGCCATCAGTCCCGGGGGGACCCAGTACTTC. Translation: CAISPGGTQYF.

This rearrangement joins TRBV28 to TRBJ1-1; maybe TRBD1 (6 bases). The V and J ends lost 6 bases and 5 bases respectively, with 7 bases between them. The CDR3 totals 11 residues. The germline CDR1 and CDR2 sequences are MDHEN and SYDVKM. CDR3 nucleotide sequence: TGTGCCAGCAGCGGACAGACTGAAGCTTTCTTT. Translation gives CASSGQTEAFF.

The rearrangement links TRBV19 to TRBJ1-4; 7 bases fit TRBD1. Trimming at V came to 6 bases and at J to 5 bases, leaving 6 bases not matched to a gene. CDR1 is LNHDA and CDR2 is SQIVND in the germline V gene (reference sequence). The CDR3 extends over 14 amino acids. CDR3 DNA: TGTGCCAGTAGCCACAAAGGGGGCAATGAAAAACTGTTTTTT. It codes for CASSHKGGNEKLFF.

The V gene is TRBV7-2, the J gene TRBJ2-5, with D tentatively TRBD2 (5 bases). Germline V gene sequence: CDR1 SGHTA, CDR2 FQGNSA. Trimming shortened V by 5 bases and J by 7 bases, and 14 bases separated the two germline ends. The CDR3 covers 13 residues. CDR3: CASSRDFGGTQYF. The CDR3 DNA sequence: TGTGCCAGCAGCCGGGATTTCGGTGGGACCCAGTACTTC.

The chain uses TRBV19 and TRBJ2-3; 9 bases fit TRBD2. The CDR3 is 15 residues long. V trimming: 8 bases; J trimming: 2 bases; junction bases outside the gene matches: 8. Germline loops: CDR1 LNHDA, CDR2 SQIVND (reference sequence). The DNA for the CDR3 is TGTGCCAGTCGTCTGGCGGGAGGGCTCACAGATACGCAGTATTTT. Translating gives CASRLAGGLTDTQYF.